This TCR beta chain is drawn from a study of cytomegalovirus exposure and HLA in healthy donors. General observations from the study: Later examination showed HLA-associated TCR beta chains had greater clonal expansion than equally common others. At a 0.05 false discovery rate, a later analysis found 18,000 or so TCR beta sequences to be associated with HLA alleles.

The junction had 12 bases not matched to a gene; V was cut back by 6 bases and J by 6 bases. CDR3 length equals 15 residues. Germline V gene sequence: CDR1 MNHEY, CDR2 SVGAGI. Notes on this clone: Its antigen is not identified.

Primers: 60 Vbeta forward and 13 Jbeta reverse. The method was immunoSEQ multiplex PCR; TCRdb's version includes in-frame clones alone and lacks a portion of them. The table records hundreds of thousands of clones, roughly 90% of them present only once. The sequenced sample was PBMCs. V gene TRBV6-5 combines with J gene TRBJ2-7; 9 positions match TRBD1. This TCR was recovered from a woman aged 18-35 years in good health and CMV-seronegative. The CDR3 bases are TGTGCCAGCAGATTTCCGGGGACAGGGTCGAGCGAGCAGTACTTC. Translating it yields CASRFPGTGSSEQYF.